Listed below are T cell receptor beta chains from one sample, sequenced in a study of blood T cell repertoires in COVID-19. The method was immunoSEQ multiplex PCR; TCRdb's version includes in-frame clones alone and lacks a portion of them. Of hundreds of thousands of clones in the sample, 85% are singletons; the top ten hold roughly 3.7%. Sequencing input: peripheral blood. The receptor source for this set is a woman under 30 with acute or convalescent COVID-19. The CDR3 runs from the conserved cysteine through the conserved F or W. D genes are given only for firm matches. Clone size is given for some rows only: seen once, a few or many times, or a class if the clone is expanded.

>TRBV7-2|TRBD2|NA|TRBJ2-3
TGTGCCAGCAGCTTTTCTAGCGGGGGAACAGATACGCAGTATTTT
CASSFSSGGTDTQYF
>TRBV24-1|TRBD1|once|TRBJ2-3
TGTGCCACCAGTGATTTCCAACAGGGGTATAACACAGATACGCAGTATTTT
CATSDFQQGYNTDTQYF
>TRBV24-1|TRBD1|once|TRBJ1-2
TGTGCCACCAGTGACGCCCGTACAGGGGTCCCGATTGGCTACACCTTC
CATSDARTGVPIGYTF
>TRBV5-8|NA|NA|TRBJ2-7
TGTGCCAGCAGCTTGGGGGCGCGACGCGACGAGCAGTACTTC
CASSLGARRDEQYF
>TRBV19|NA|NA|TRBJ2-7
TGTGCCAGTAGTATATACGCAGACGAGCAGTACTTC
CASSIYADEQYF
>TRBV3-1/TRBV3-2|NA|NA|TRBJ2-7
TGTGCCAGCAGCTCTATCGGGGGGCCCTACGAGCAGTACTTC
CASSSIGGPYEQYF
>TRBV20-1|NA|NA|TRBJ1-2
TGCAGTGCTAGTACGACAGATTATGGCTACACCTTC
CSASTTDYGYTF
>TRBV9|NA|NA|TRBJ2-7
TGTGCCAGCAGCTTGGGGAGTATCAGCGAGCAGTACTTC
CASSLGSISEQYF
>TRBV5-1|NA|once|TRBJ1-3
TGCGCCAGCAGGGAGAAATTCTCTGGAAACACCATATATTTT
CASREKFSGNTIYF
>TRBV2|NA|NA|TRBJ1-1
TGTGCCAGCAGTGACCTTTTACAGGGTTTGGATGAAGCTTTCTTT
CASSDLLQGLDEAFF
>TRBV7-9|TRBD1|NA|TRBJ2-3
TGTGCCAGCAGCACCCTAGGGGGTGCAGGGGGAGAGGGAGTCGACGGGGAAGATACGCAGTATTTT
CASSTLGGAGGEGVDGEDTQYF
>TRBV6-5|TRBD2|NA|TRBJ2-7
TGTGCCAGCAGTTACTCGATTGCGGGGGGGCCGGGGGAGCAGTACTTC
CASSYSIAGGPGEQYF
>TRBV19|NA|once|TRBJ1-1
TGTGCCAGTAGGTCAAGACAGGCTCCGAACACTGAAGCTTTCTTT
CASRSRQAPNTEAFF
>TRBV14|TRBD1|NA|TRBJ1-1
TGTGCCAGCAGCCCCAGGACAGGCGAATTGAACACTGAAGCTTTCTTT
CASSPRTGELNTEAFF
>TRBV9|NA|NA|TRBJ1-2
TGTGCCAGCCGTAACATGATGGGGGCCGGGTATGGCTACACCTTC
CASRNMMGAGYGYTF
>TRBV7-9|TRBD1|NA|TRBJ2-7
TGTGCCAGCAGCTTAGCTCCTCGGGACAGGGGCGACGAGCAGTACTTC
CASSLAPRDRGDEQYF